This TCR beta chain was sequenced in a study of blood T cell repertoires in COVID-19. At the level of the study: From T cells, B-cell-depleted T cells, or PBMCs came the material, which was cDNA or gDNA.

Here immunoSEQ multiplex PCR was the method, and the copy in TCRdb shows in-frame clones only, minus some. The data show 200,000 to 300,000 clones, 80% to 90% seen once. Germline CDR1 is GTSNPN and CDR2 is SVGIG (reference sequence). The CDR3 is made up of 17 amino acids. J gave up 5 bases and V 3 bases, and 12 bases lay outside the gene matches. The rearrangement links TRBV30 to TRBJ1-4; 10 bases line up with TRBD1. This TCR derives from a woman in her forties or fifties with acute or convalescent COVID-19. Material for sequencing was peripheral blood. The chain's CDR3 is CAWSAGTGDYRNEKLFF. CDR3 nucleotide sequence: TGTGCCTGGAGCGCCGGGACAGGGGATTACCGGAATGAAAAACTGTTTTTT.